This T cell receptor beta chain is drawn from a study of T cell clonality in common variable immunodeficiency. Study-level points and caveats: Common variable immunodeficiency TCR beta sequences reportedly had fewer deletions and N-nucleotide insertions. Shared TCRbeta clones were fewer between CVID subjects than controls.

This clone was detected only a few times. Its antigen is as yet unknown. Profiled with immunoSEQ multiplex PCR; TCRdb holds only in-frame clones, not every one. The repertoire has around 40,000 clones, none seen only once; the ten largest take under 6.5%. Both groups were predominantly of Caucasian heritage. Blood came from CVID subjects not ill and not taking immunomodulatory or immunosuppressive medication. Each donor provided roughly 4.5 to 9 ml of heparinized whole blood. The clonotype was recovered from a human donor with common variable immunodeficiency. Sequencing was done on a sample of peripheral blood mononuclear cells.

The CDR3 region is CASSELSVLNEQFF. CDR3 bases read: TGTGCCAGCAGTGAATTGTCCGTTCTCAATGAG. The chain recombines TRBV6-1 with TRBJ2-1; D uncertain. The read comes to an end 3 residues before the CDR3 does, leaving the germline J gene to fill in the end. CDR1 is MNHNS, CDR2 SASEGT, per germline. V was clipped by 2 bases and J by 6 bases, with 11 bases between them. The length of the CDR3 is 14 residues.